This T cell receptor beta chain originates from a study of T cell responses to AZD1222 COVID-19 vaccine. Turning to the study itself: Second-dose intervals of approximately 4 or approximately 12 weeks were pooled.

The CDR3 is 15 residues long. V was trimmed by 3 bases and J by 4 bases, leaving 12 bases between them. The germline V gene encodes CDR1 SEHNR and CDR2 FQNEAQ (reference sequence). The study's findings and limits: None of the repertoires were sampled until the peak T cell response had passed. Vaccine-related CD4 TCRs covered spike, predominating at 160-218 and 743-854. AZD1222 recipients seropositive at baseline numbered only five to seven.

TCRdb's table, derived via immunoSEQ multiplex PCR, lists solely in-frame clones and lacks some. The sample has 150,000 or so clones, 85% to 90% seen once. With respect to this clone: Its antigen remains unknown.

The material sequenced was peripheral blood, taken on day 0 of AZD1222 vaccination. V and J are TRBV7-9 and TRBJ1-4; D is perhaps TRBD1 (5 bases). The clonotype originates from an adult in good health. This CDR3 is CASSFPGPSNEKLFF. For the CDR3, the DNA is TGTGCCAGCAGCTTCCCGGGACCGAGTAATGAAAAACTGTTTTTT.